The 2 T cell receptor beta chains given below trace back to one sample, sequenced in a study of T cell responses to AZD1222 COVID-19 vaccine (dated by TCRdb to about 2021). The time point label on this specimen signifies: baseline before first vaccination. Preparation of the library involved the immunoSEQ multiplex PCR assay. The table was pulled from immuneACCESS by TCRdb, which kept in-frame rearrangements only. Such tables lose some clones; where checked, under half of the loss comes from unresolved V genes, and the rest has no known cause. The sample includes approximately 190,000 clones, with approximately 91% observed a single time. The top ten hold roughly 0.99% of the sample. The sample here was peripheral blood, taken on day 0 of AZD1222 vaccination. Receptors were obtained from an adult in good health.

The sample holds one count of this clone. The J gene is TRBJ1-1, the V gene TRBV7-9; TRBD1 might be the D (5 bases). The CDR3 loop spans 13 amino acids. The V end lost 2 bases, the J end lost 7 bases, and 11 bases lay between the germline ends. CDR1 is SEHNR, CDR2 FQNEAQ, per germline (reference sequence). The CDR3 loop is CASSLRGPIEAFF. The DNA for the CDR3 is TGTGCCAGCAGCTTAAGGGGACCGATTGAAGCTTTCTTT.

This clone was recorded only once. V gene TRBV28 combines with J gene TRBJ2-7; D might be TRBD2 (6 bases). V lost 7 bases to trimming and J lost 3 bases, with 10 bases between them. Per the germline V gene, CDR1 is MDHEN and CDR2 is SYDVKM. This CDR3 is built from 12 residues. The CDR3 DNA reads as TGTGCCAGCATTAAGGGAGGCTACGAGCAGTACTTC. This gives the protein CASIKGGYEQYF.